The 8 T cell receptor beta chains below were found in one sample sequenced in a study of a mutant IDH1 vaccine in newly diagnosed glioma. These receptors have no known antigen. Time point given: week 11, during vaccination. Vaccination comprised doses that each held 300 ug of mutant IDH1 20-mer peptide, plus topical imiquimod. Measured with immunoSEQ multiplex PCR; TCRdb has only the in-frame clones, and not every one. The data hold roughly 62,000 clones, with about nine tenths observed a single time. Sequenced here: PBMCs, sampled from a glioma patient whose treatment included an IDH1 peptide vaccine. Source of these receptors: a man aged 40-49 years with glioma.

This chain connects TRBV19 to TRBJ2-1; D might be TRBD1 (6 bases). The ends were cut back, 9 bases at V and 6 bases at J, with 9 bases in the middle. CDR1 and CDR2 (germline): LNHDA, SQIVND (reference sequence). The CDR3 is made up of 11 amino acids. The DNA for the CDR3 is TGTGCCAGCCGAGGGGGCAATGAGCAGTTCTTC. This codes for CASRGGNEQFF.

On this clone: The sample holds other DNA sequences that translate to the same CDR3. The chain is built from TRBV5-6 and TRBJ1-2; tentatively, D is TRBD1 (5 bases). Germline V gene sequence: CDR1 SGHDT, CDR2 YYEEEE. V lost 0 bases and J 1 base, leaving 10 bases between the germline ends. CDR3 size: 15 residues. In nucleotides, the CDR3 is TGTGCCAGCAGCTTGGGGGGCTTCCTTAACTATGGCTACACCTTC. It is translated as CASSLGGFLNYGYTF.

This sequence joins TRBV25-1 and TRBJ1-1; 7 positions agree with TRBD1. Germline values: CDR1 MGHDK, CDR2 SYGVNS. The CDR3 consists of 12 residues. Trimming at V came to 8 bases and at J to 3 bases, leaving 3 bases not matched to a gene. The CDR3 loop reads CASGTGDTEAFF. Written as DNA, the CDR3 is TGTGCCAGCGGCACAGGGGACACTGAAGCTTTCTTT.

This sequence joins TRBV6-5 and TRBJ2-7; tentatively, D is TRBD1 (6 bases). The CDR3 is made up of 11 amino acids. The germline CDR1 and CDR2 sequences are MNHEY and SVGAGI. Between the trimmed V and J ends, which lost 5 bases and 7 bases, there was a span of 9 bases. CDR3 region: CASSQQGEQYF. DNA of the CDR3: TGTGCCAGCAGTCAACAGGGAGAGCAGTACTTC.

On this clone: One end of the junction does not line up with germline, which may come from a read error. The rearrangement links TRBV6-5 to TRBJ2-3, with D perhaps TRBD1 (6 bases). In germline, CDR1 is MNHEY, CDR2 SVGAGI. CDR3 length: 15 residues. The CDR3 nucleotides are TGTGCCAGCAGGAGGATCCAGGGGAGTACAGGTACGCAGTATTTT. Translated: CASRRIQGSTGTQYF.

The chain employs TRBV30 and TRBJ1-5; 9 nucleotides match TRBD1. Germline V gene lookup returns CDR1 GTSNPN and CDR2 SVGIG (reference sequence). The CDR3 loop spans 12 amino acids. Unmatched junction bases numbered 3, after V lost 5 bases and J lost 7 bases. In DNA, the CDR3 is TGTGCCTGGGGGACAGGGATCCAGCCCCAGCATTTT. Its translation: CAWGTGIQPQHF.

The chain links TRBV6-5 to TRBJ2-3, with 14 positions matching TRBD2. The germline CDR1 and CDR2 sequences are MNHEY and SVGAGI. The CDR3 has 16 amino acids. After removal of 0 bases from V and 6 bases from J, the junction contained 2 bases not matched to a gene. The chain's CDR3 is CASSYSGTSGSDTQYF. The CDR3 DNA is TGTGCCAGCAGTTACTCGGGGACTAGCGGGAGTGATACGCAGTATTTT.

This clone was observed once. The V gene is TRBV5-4, the J gene TRBJ1-1, with D possibly TRBD1 on 5 matching bases. Looked up from germline, CDR1 is SGHNT and CDR2 is YYREEE (reference sequence). The CDR3 loop spans 16 amino acids. V was cut by 6 bases and J by 2 bases, with 20 bases left in between. The CDR3 sequence: CASTIKGVVTNTEAFF. The CDR3 DNA reads TGTGCCAGCACTATAAAAGGGGTAGTTACAAACACTGAAGCTTTCTTT.